The 17 T cell receptor beta chains below all came from one sample that was sequenced in a study of blood T cell repertoires in COVID-19. TCRdb keeps only in-frame clones here, not all; method: immunoSEQ multiplex PCR. The sample carries hundreds of thousands of clones, under 95% recorded once. Sequences were obtained from peripheral blood. These receptors all come from a woman between 18 and 30 years old who had recovered from COVID-19.

The chain uses TRBV24-1 and TRBJ2-3; D gene uncertain. The germline V gene has CDR1 KGHDR and CDR2 SFDVKD. The CDR3 totals 12 residues. The ends were cut back, 2 bases at V and 3 bases at J, with 2 bases in the middle. In DNA, the CDR3 is TGTGCCACCAGTGATTCAACAGATACGCAGTATTTT. Its translation: CATSDSTDTQYF.

The chain joins TRBV4-3 to TRBJ1-1, with 8 nucleotides matching TRBD1. The trim removed 4 bases at V and 6 bases at J, leaving 16 bases unmatched. The CDR3 spans 17 residues. From germline, CDR1 is LGHNA and CDR2 YSLEER. CDR3 bases: TGCGCCAGCAGCCCATCCGGACAGGGAGGTAGTTTGGCTGAAGCTTTCTTT. It translates to CASSPSGQGGSLAEAFF.

This clone occurred a few times. The V and J genes are TRBV11-3 and TRBJ1-6, with 9 bases aligning to TRBD1. CDR1 is SGHNT and CDR2 is YENEEA in the germline V gene. Trimming cost V 5 bases and J 6 bases; bases outside gene matches: 2. This CDR3 is built from 14 residues. The CDR3 sequence is CASSRDRVNSPLHF. CDR3 coding DNA: TGTGCCAGCAGCAGGGACAGGGTTAATTCACCCCTCCACTTT. Full variable domain (missing parts from reference TRBV11-3 and TRBJ1-6): EAGVVQSPRYKIIEKKQPVAFWCNPISGHNTLYWYLQNLGQGPELLIRYENEEAVDDSQLPKDRFSAERLKGVDSTLKIQPAELGDSAVYLCASSRDRVNSPLHFGNGTRLTVT.

The rearrangement uses TRBV11-2 and TRBJ2-2; 7 bases align to TRBD1. The CDR3 spans 14 residues. Germline CDR1 is SGHAT and CDR2 is FQNNGV. V lost 5 bases, J lost 5 bases, and 5 bases stayed unmatched. The CDR3 reads CASSIRQGTGELFF. Here the CDR3 DNA reads TGTGCCAGCAGCATTCGACAGGGTACCGGGGAGCTGTTTTTT.

The chain has TRBV2 and TRBJ2-2, with D possibly TRBD2 on 5 matching bases. Trimming stripped 2 bases from V and 5 bases from J, with 12 bases between. From germline, CDR1 is SNHLY and CDR2 FYNNEI. The CDR3 runs to 15 residues. In DNA form, the CDR3 reads TGTGCCAGCAGTGAAAGGGAGCGATCGACCGGGGAGCTGTTTTTT. Its protein product is CASSERERSTGELFF.

This clone came up once. The V call is TRBV9, the J call TRBJ1-4; D is perhaps TRBD1 (5 bases). Germline CDR1 reads SGDLS; CDR2 reads YYNGEE. This CDR3 region has 15 residues. V lost 4 bases, J lost 3 bases, and 13 bases lay in between. CDR3 protein: CASSPAGDSNEKLFF. The CDR3 bases are TGTGCCAGCAGCCCAGCGGGGGACTCTAATGAAAAACTGTTTTTT.

The rearrangement uses TRBV10-3 and TRBJ2-5; 8 positions match TRBD1. J was trimmed by 5 bases and V by 10 bases; bases with no gene match: 15. This CDR3 spans 15 amino acids. Germline values: CDR1 ENHRY, CDR2 SYGVKD. CDR3 sequence: CATSENPTGDETQYF. The CDR3 DNA is TGTGCCACCTCCGAAAACCCGACAGGGGATGAGACCCAGTACTTC.

The rearrangement uses TRBV23-1 and TRBJ2-3; D might be TRBD2 (6 bases). TRBV23-1 is an ORF, with its function uncertain. Trimming took 4 bases from V and 2 from J, leaving 16 bases between them. CDR3 length: 16 amino acids. CDR3 loop: CASSRGGEVDTDTQYF. The CDR3 DNA is TGCGCCAGCAGTCGCGGTGGGGAGGTAGACACAGATACGCAGTATTTT.

The rearrangement uses TRBV15 and TRBJ1-2, with 9 bases aligning to TRBD1. The CDR3 has 15 residues. The V segment lost 0 bases and the J segment 7 bases; nucleotides outside the gene matches: 6. Per germline, CDR1 LNHNV and CDR2 YYDKDF (reference sequence). CDR3 DNA: TGTGCCACCAGCAGAGATCGTGTGACAGGGGGTGGCTACACCTTC. It specifies CATSRDRVTGGGYTF.

The J gene is TRBJ1-1, the V gene TRBV7-9; D not certain. CDR3 size: 15 residues. V was shortened by 5 bases and J by 5 bases, with 18 bases between the two germline ends. From germline, CDR1 is SEHNR and CDR2 FQNEAQ (reference sequence). CDR3 residues: CASSPVFPPRTEAFF. CDR3 coding DNA: TGTGCCAGCAGCCCCGTGTTTCCTCCACGGACTGAAGCTTTCTTT.

The chain is built from TRBV7-2 and TRBJ2-5; D gene uncertain. This CDR3 spans 13 amino acids. CDR1 is SGHTA and CDR2 is FQGNSA in the germline V gene. The V end lost 4 bases, the J end lost 1 base, and 7 bases lay between the germline ends. The CDR3 DNA follows: TGTGCCAGCAGCTCCCTCCCCCAAGAGACCCAGTACTTC. The encoded protein is CASSSLPQETQYF.

The rearrangement links TRBV4-3 to TRBJ1-2; 8 bases are shared with TRBD1. The CDR3 spans 16 residues. The V gene end was trimmed by 0 bases and the J gene end by 4 bases; junction bases not matched to a gene: 7. Germline-derived CDR1 and CDR2 are LGHNA and YSLEER. This chain's CDR3 is CASSQDYPGQGYGYTF. Here the CDR3 DNA reads TGCGCCAGCAGCCAAGATTATCCAGGACAGGGCTATGGCTACACCTTC.

The chain links TRBV7-2 to TRBJ1-4; D is uncertain. The germline V gene has CDR1 SGHTA and CDR2 FQGNSA. Trimming shortened V by 2 bases and J by 7 bases, and 17 bases separated the two germline ends. The CDR3 consists of 16 residues. For the CDR3, the DNA is TGTGCCAGCAGCTTATTCATGGGGAGGGAGGGTGAAAAACTGTTTTTT. Translation: CASSLFMGREGEKLFF.

This sequence joins TRBV4-1 and TRBJ2-3, with a weak D call TRBD2 (6 bases). From germline, CDR1 is MGHRA and CDR2 YSYEKL. The CDR3 loop spans 17 amino acids. With 0 bases removed from V and 0 bases from J, the gap between germline ends came to 13 bases. CDR3 amino acids: CASSQDTSRTSTDTQYF. DNA for the CDR3: TGCGCCAGCAGCCAAGACACTAGCAGAACTAGCACAGATACGCAGTATTTT.

V is TRBV21-1 and J is TRBJ2-1; no DNA check was done on the table's D call, TRBD2. TRBV21-1 is deemed a pseudogene. The CDR3 extends over 17 amino acids. CDR3 loop: CASSDPGLALLDREQFF. In DNA, the CDR3 is TGTGCCAGCAGCGACCCGGGACTAGCCCTTTTGGACAGAGAGCAGTTCTTC.

This clone was picked up one time. The chain employs TRBV30 and TRBJ1-3; no clear D. CDR1 is GTSNPN and CDR2 is SVGIG in the germline V gene (reference sequence). Trimming cost V 2 bases and J 0 bases, with 8 bases left between them. The CDR3 consists of 14 residues. The CDR3 protein is CAWSPYISGNTIYF. For the CDR3, the DNA is TGTGCCTGGAGTCCCTATATCTCTGGAAACACCATATATTTT.

The chain employs TRBV18 and TRBJ1-2; TRBD1 matches at 9 bases. The CDR3 consists of 14 residues. The V gene end was trimmed by 3 bases and the J gene end by 8 bases; junction bases not matched to a gene: 7. The germline CDR1 and CDR2 sequences are KGHSH and LQKENI. The CDR3 DNA follows: TGTGCCAGCTCACCTCGGGACAGGGCTTGGGGCTACACCTTC. Translating gives CASSPRDRAWGYTF.